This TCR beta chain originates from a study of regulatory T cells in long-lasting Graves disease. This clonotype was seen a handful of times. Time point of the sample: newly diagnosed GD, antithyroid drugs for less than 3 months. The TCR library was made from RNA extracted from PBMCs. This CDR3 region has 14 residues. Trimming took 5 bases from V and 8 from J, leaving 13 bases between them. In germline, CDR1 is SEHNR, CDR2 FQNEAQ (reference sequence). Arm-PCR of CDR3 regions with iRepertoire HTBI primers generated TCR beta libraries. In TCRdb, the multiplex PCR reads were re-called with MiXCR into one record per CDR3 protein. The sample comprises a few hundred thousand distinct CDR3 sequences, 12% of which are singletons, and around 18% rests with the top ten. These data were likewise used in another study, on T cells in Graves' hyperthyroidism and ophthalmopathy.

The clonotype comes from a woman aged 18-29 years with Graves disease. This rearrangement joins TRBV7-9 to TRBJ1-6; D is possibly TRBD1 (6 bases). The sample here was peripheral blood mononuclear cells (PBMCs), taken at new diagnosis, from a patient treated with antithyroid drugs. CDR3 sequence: CASSGTPTYSPLHF. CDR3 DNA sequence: TGTGCCAGCAGCGGGACACCTACGTATTCACCCCTCCACTTT.